Shown below are 22 T cell receptor beta chains from a single sample sequenced in a study of cytomegalovirus exposure and HLA in healthy donors. Profiled with immunoSEQ multiplex PCR; TCRdb holds only in-frame clones, not every one. The sample lists fewer than 200,000 clones, roughly 90% occurring once. Sequencing was carried out using PBMCs. These receptors originate from a man between 18 and 29 years old in good health and CMV-seropositive.

A word on this clone: At the DNA level, this CDR3 is encoded by other sequences in the same sample as well. The gene calls are TRBV28 and TRBJ1-5, with no clear D. Trimming stripped 6 bases from V and 1 base from J, with 4 bases between. Germline lookup yields CDR1 MDHEN and CDR2 SYDVKM. There are 12 residues in the CDR3. CDR3 loop: CASSRSNQPQHF. In DNA, the CDR3 is TGTGCCAGCAGCCGGAGCAATCAGCCCCAGCATTTT. Supplemented by reference TRBV28 and TRBJ1-5, the full variable domain reads DVKVTQSSRYLVKRTGEKVFLECVQDMDHENMFWYRQDPGLGLRLIYFSYDVKMKEKGDIPEGYSVSREKKERFSLILESASTNQTSMYLCASSRSNQPQHFGDGTRLSIL.

The CDR3 DNA sequence: TGTGCCAGCAGCTCCCCGGGACTAGCCTACAATGAGCAGTTCTTC. This codes for CASSSPGLAYNEQFF. This chain joins TRBV5-4 and TRBJ2-1, with 8 bases fitting TRBD2. The V segment lost 3 bases and the J segment 2 bases; nucleotides outside the gene matches: 4. The CDR3 is 15 residues long. CDR1 and CDR2 from the germline V gene are SGHNT and YYREEE (reference sequence).

The chain has TRBV4-1 and TRBJ2-7; 7 bases line up with TRBD2. CDR1 MGHRA and CDR2 YSYEKL come from the germline V gene. This CDR3 has 15 amino acids. The V segment lost 1 base and the J segment 2 bases; nucleotides outside the gene matches: 5. The CDR3 bases are TGCGCCAGCAGCCAAGGACTAGCCCAAACCTACGAGCAGTACTTC. Its translation is CASSQGLAQTYEQYF.

The J gene is TRBJ2-1, the V gene TRBV2, with D possibly matching TRBD2 (5 bases). V dropped 3 bases and J dropped 4 bases, with 10 bases sitting between them. This CDR3 contains 14 residues. The germline gives CDR1 SNHLY, CDR2 FYNNEI. DNA for the CDR3: TGTGCCAGCAGTGAGGCGGGCAGGTACAATGAGCAGTTCTTC. This codes for CASSEAGRYNEQFF.

This chain links TRBV5-1 with TRBJ2-3; 10 nucleotides agree with TRBD2. J gave up 6 bases and V 2 bases, and 12 bases lay outside the gene matches. The CDR3 is 17 amino acids. Germline V lookup: CDR1 SGHRS, CDR2 YFSETQ. The DNA of the CDR3 is TGCGCCAGCAGCTTAACTCCAGCGGGAGGGCCTTCGGATACGCAGTATTTT. This sequence encodes CASSLTPAGGPSDTQYF.

With respect to this clone: The junction departs from the called germline gene at one end, perhaps through a read error. V and J are TRBV28 and TRBJ2-7; 8 positions match TRBD1. The CDR3 totals 16 residues. Germline-derived CDR1 and CDR2 are MDHEN and SYDVKM. The CDR3 loop is CASSPTGDLIYEERDF. The CDR3 region has the DNA TGTGCCAGCAGTCCGACAGGGGACCTAATCTACGAGGAGCGGGACTTC.

Only one count was recorded for this clone. This chain links TRBV14 with TRBJ2-1; TRBD2 might be the D (5 bases). V was shortened by 4 bases and J by 8 bases, with 12 bases between the two germline ends. Germline CDR1 and CDR2: SGHDN and FVKESK. There are 13 residues in the CDR3. CDR3 coding DNA: TGTGCCAGCAGCCGAGGGTTTAGAGATGAGCAGTTCTTC. Amino acid sequence: CASSRGFRDEQFF.

The chain couples TRBV5-1 to TRBJ2-4; D might be TRBD2 (5 bases). Germline lookup yields CDR1 SGHRS and CDR2 YFSETQ. The CDR3 has 15 amino acids. V shed 0 bases and J shed 0 bases, with 7 bases lying between them. The CDR3 region is CASSLGGLAKNIQYF. Written as DNA, the CDR3 is TGCGCCAGCAGCTTGGGTGGACTAGCCAAAAACATTCAGTACTTC.

This sequence joins TRBV6-5 and TRBJ2-7, with 12 bases aligning to TRBD2. There are 16 residues in the CDR3. The V gene's germline CDR1 is MNHEY and CDR2 SVGAGI. The V and J ends lost 0 bases and 7 bases, in that order; junction bases with no gene match: 7. CDR3: CASSYSTSGRSGEQYF. CDR3 nucleotide sequence: TGTGCCAGCAGTTACTCGACTAGCGGGAGATCGGGGGAGCAGTACTTC.

The chain employs TRBV2 and TRBJ2-7; D is possibly TRBD1 (6 bases). The CDR3 sequence is 14 residues long. CDR1 and CDR2 from the germline V gene are SNHLY and FYNNEI. The V and J ends lost 10 bases and 0 bases respectively, with 16 bases between them. CDR3 amino acids: CATTDGTLSYEQYF. CDR3 bases: TGTGCCACCACTGACGGGACACTCTCCTACGAGCAGTACTTC.

This sequence joins TRBV19 and TRBJ1-5; D is unresolved. Germline loops: CDR1 LNHDA, CDR2 SQIVND (reference sequence). CDR3 length: 15 residues. Trimming took 7 bases from V and 3 from J, leaving 16 bases between them. Here the CDR3 reads CASTVRGSTNQPQHF. CDR3 DNA sequence: TGTGCCAGTACGGTCCGCGGGTCCACCAATCAGCCCCAGCATTTT.

The V and J genes are TRBV4-1 and TRBJ2-7, with 7 positions matching TRBD1. CDR1 is MGHRA and CDR2 is YSYEKL in the germline V gene. This CDR3 has 15 residues. Trimming cost V 5 bases and J 6 bases; bases outside gene matches: 13. CDR3 loop: CASSATFRDRREQYF. The CDR3 coding sequence is TGCGCCAGCAGCGCGACCTTCCGGGACAGACGCGAGCAGTACTTC.

The chain couples TRBV2 to TRBJ2-1; a possible D gene is TRBD1 (6 bases). V was shortened by 8 bases and J by 6 bases, with 17 bases between the two germline ends. This CDR3 comprises 14 residues. CDR1 SNHLY and CDR2 FYNNEI come from the germline V gene. The DNA for the CDR3 is TGTGCCAGCTCTCTGGGGGTCAGGGGCAATGAGCAGTTCTTC. Amino acid sequence: CASSLGVRGNEQFF.

This clone was observed a handful of times. The rearrangement links TRBV28 to TRBJ2-7, with D perhaps matching TRBD2 (6 bases). From germline, CDR1 is MDHEN and CDR2 SYDVKM. The V gene lost 4 bases and the J gene lost 0 bases, with 7 bases spanning the gap. The CDR3 is 13 amino acids. The CDR3 nucleotides read TGTGCCAGCAGTTCCGGGGGCTCCTACGAGCAGTACTTC. Its translation: CASSSGGSYEQYF.

A word on this clone: Relative to the germline gene, one junction end is altered; a read error may explain this. The chain has TRBV27 and TRBJ2-1, with 11 bases fitting TRBD2. The V gene's germline CDR1 is MNHEY and CDR2 SMNVEV (reference sequence). The CDR3 sequence is 17 residues long. The CDR3 region is CATKELAGAVRYYEQFF. The CDR3 DNA is TGTGCCACCAAGGAACTAGCGGGAGCGGTTCGCTACTATGAGCAGTTCTTC.

This chain joins TRBV28 and TRBJ2-7; 7 bases align to TRBD2. Trimming at V came to 2 bases and at J to 0 bases, leaving 4 bases not matched to a gene. The length of the CDR3 is 15 residues. Germline V CDR1 and CDR2: MDHEN, SYDVKM. CDR3 coding DNA: TGTGCCAGCAGTTTACGGGGGAGGGACTCCTACGAGCAGTACTTC. Its protein product is CASSLRGRDSYEQYF.

The chain joins TRBV9 to TRBJ2-1; 8 nucleotides align to TRBD2. Germline lookup yields CDR1 SGDLS and CDR2 YYNGEE. The junction had 4 bases not matched to a gene; V was cut back by 4 bases and J by 1 base. CDR3 length: 15 residues. The CDR3 spells CASSFERESYNEQFF. The CDR3, as DNA: TGTGCCAGCAGCTTTGAGCGGGAGTCCTACAATGAGCAGTTCTTC. The complete variable domain, with remaining parts taken from reference TRBV9 and TRBJ2-1, reads DSGVTQTPKHLITATGQRVTLRCSPRSGDLSVYWYQQSLDQGLQFLIQYYNGEERAKGNILERFSAQQFPDLHSELNLSSLELGDSALYFCASSFERESYNEQFFGPGTRLTVL.

In this sample, this clone turned up once. Other DNA sequences from this sample encode an identical CDR3 as well. CDR3 protein: CSVVGGDTEAFF. CDR3 nucleotide sequence: TGCAGCGTTGTAGGAGGAGACACTGAAGCTTTCTTT. The genes are TRBV29-1 and TRBJ1-1; no clear D gene. The length of the CDR3 is 12 residues. V was cut by 4 bases and J by 3 bases, with 9 bases left in between. Germline values: CDR1 SQVTM, CDR2 ANQGSEA.

The chain links TRBV6-1 to TRBJ2-5; 14 bases match TRBD2. The CDR3 runs to 18 residues. Unmatched junction bases numbered 9, after V lost 1 base and J lost 5 bases. Per the germline V gene, CDR1 is MNHNS and CDR2 is SASEGT. CDR3 sequence: CASSEVPTSGRARETQYF. CDR3 coding DNA: TGTGCCAGCAGTGAAGTTCCGACTAGCGGGAGGGCGCGGGAGACCCAGTACTTC.

This clone was seen a few times. The chain combines TRBV30 with TRBJ2-7, with TRBD2 matching 10 bases. The J segment lost 4 bases and the V segment lost 3 bases, leaving 12 bases of the junction unmatched. The germline gives CDR1 GTSNPN, CDR2 SVGIG (reference sequence). The CDR3 is 16 amino acids. CDR3 sequence (DNA): TGTGCCTGGAGCAGGCTAGCGGGAGTACGGGCATACGAGCAGTACTTC. Protein sequence: CAWSRLAGVRAYEQYF.

CDR3 coding DNA: TGTGCCAGCAGACTGACTAGCGGGAACTACAATGAGCAGTTCTTC. It codes for CASRLTSGNYNEQFF. The gene calls are TRBV6-5 and TRBJ2-1; 11 nucleotides agree with TRBD2. This CDR3 comprises 15 residues. J gave up 3 bases and V 6 bases, and 4 bases lay outside the gene matches. CDR1 is MNHEY, CDR2 SVGAGI, per germline.

This chain joins TRBV7-8 and TRBJ2-3; the D gene is possibly TRBD2 (5 bases). The germline V gene encodes CDR1 SGHVS and CDR2 FQNEAQ. This CDR3 spans 15 amino acids. Trimming cost V 1 base and J 4 bases, with 12 bases left between them. The CDR3 coding sequence is TGTGCCAGCAGCTTAGTAAGTGGGAGTGCAGATACGCAGTATTTT. Translating it yields CASSLVSGSADTQYF.